This TCR beta chain was documented in a study of shared clonotypes between healthy human individuals. The protocol was immunoSEQ multiplex PCR, while the TCRdb copy is restricted to in-frame clones and leaves out a portion. The repertoire includes approximately 480,000 clones, 60% to 80% of them detected once, and around 12% sits in the top ten. This CDR3 has 15 residues. Germline lookup yields CDR1 SQVTM and CDR2 ANQGSEA. Trimming took 2 bases from V and 6 from J, leaving 17 bases between them. The table lists this clone with a count of one. Sequencing input: PBMCs. The V and J genes are TRBV29-1 and TRBJ1-3; D may be TRBD1 (5 bases). The TCR sequence derives from a woman aged 35 to 49 in good health. Some clones in this sample may be carry-over from other donors' samples. DNA of the CDR3: TGCAGCGTTGAATTCGCGGGTCAGGGTGTAAACACCATATATTTT. This codes for CSVEFAGQGVNTIYF.